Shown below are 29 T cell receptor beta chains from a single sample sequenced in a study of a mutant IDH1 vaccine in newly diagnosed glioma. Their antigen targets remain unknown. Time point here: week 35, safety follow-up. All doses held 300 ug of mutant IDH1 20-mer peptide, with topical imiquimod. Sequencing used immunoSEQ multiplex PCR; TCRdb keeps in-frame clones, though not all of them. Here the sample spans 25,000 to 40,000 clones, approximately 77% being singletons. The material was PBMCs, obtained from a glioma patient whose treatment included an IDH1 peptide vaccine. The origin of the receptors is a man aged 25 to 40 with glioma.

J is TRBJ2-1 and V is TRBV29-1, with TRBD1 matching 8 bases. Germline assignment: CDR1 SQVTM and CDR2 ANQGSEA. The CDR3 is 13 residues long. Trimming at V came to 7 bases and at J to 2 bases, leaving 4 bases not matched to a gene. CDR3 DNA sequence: TGCAGCGCTGGACAGGGACCCTACAATGAGCAGTTCTTC. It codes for CSAGQGPYNEQFF.

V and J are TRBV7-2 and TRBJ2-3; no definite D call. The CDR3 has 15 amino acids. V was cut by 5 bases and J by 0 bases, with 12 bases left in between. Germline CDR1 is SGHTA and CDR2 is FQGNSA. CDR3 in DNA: TGTGCCAGCAGCCCGGAGTGGATTAGCACAGATACGCAGTATTTT. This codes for CASSPEWISTDTQYF. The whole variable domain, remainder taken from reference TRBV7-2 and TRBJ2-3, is GAGVSQSPSNKVTEKGKDVELRCDPISGHTALYWYRQSLGQGLEFLIYFQGNSAPDKSGLPSDRFSAERTGGSVSTLTIQRTQQEDSAVYLCASSPEWISTDTQYFGPGTRLTVL.

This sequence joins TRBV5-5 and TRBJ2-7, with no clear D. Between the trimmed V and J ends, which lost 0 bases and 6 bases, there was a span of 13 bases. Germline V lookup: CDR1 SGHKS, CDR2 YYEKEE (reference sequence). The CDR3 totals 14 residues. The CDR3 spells CASSLGVRSSEQYF. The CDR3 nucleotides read TGTGCCAGCAGCTTGGGGGTCAGGTCCAGCGAGCAGTACTTC.

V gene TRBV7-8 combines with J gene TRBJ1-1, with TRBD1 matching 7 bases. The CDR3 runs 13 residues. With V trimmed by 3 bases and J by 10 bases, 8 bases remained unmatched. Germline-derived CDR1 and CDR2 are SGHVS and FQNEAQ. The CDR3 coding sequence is TGTGCCAGCAGCTTGGCAGGGGGGGCGGGAGCTTTCTTT. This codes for CASSLAGGAGAFF.

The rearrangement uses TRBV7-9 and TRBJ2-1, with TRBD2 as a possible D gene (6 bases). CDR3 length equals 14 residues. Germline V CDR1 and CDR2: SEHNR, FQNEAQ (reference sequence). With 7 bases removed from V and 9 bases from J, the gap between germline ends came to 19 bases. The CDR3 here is CASNVPGADLEQFF. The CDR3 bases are TGTGCCAGCAACGTTCCGGGAGCAGACCTTGAGCAGTTCTTC.

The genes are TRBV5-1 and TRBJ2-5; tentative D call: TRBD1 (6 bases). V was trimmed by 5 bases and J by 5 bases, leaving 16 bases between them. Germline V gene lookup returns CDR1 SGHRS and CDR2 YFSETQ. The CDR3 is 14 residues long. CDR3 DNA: TGCGCCAGCAGGCCCGGACAGACCCGGGAGACCCAGTACTTC. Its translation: CASRPGQTRETQYF.

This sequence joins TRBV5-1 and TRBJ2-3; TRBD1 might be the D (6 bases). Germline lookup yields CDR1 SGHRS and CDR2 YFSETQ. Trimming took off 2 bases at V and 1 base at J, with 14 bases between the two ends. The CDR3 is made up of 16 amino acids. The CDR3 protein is CASSFSPRTGTDTQYF. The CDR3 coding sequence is TGCGCCAGCAGCTTCTCCCCCCGGACAGGCACAGATACGCAGTATTTT.

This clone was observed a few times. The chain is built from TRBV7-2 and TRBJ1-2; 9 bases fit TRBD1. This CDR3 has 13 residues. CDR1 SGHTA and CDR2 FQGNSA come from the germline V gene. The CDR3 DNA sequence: TGTGCTTCGGCCCCGGACAGGGGAGGAGGCTACACCTTC. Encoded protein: CASAPDRGGGYTF.

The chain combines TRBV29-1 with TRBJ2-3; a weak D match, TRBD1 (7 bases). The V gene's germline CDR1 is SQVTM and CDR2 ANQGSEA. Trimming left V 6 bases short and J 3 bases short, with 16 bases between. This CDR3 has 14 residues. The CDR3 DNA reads TGCAGCGTCTACGTGCAGGGGGGTACAGATACGCAGTATTTT. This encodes CSVYVQGGTDTQYF.

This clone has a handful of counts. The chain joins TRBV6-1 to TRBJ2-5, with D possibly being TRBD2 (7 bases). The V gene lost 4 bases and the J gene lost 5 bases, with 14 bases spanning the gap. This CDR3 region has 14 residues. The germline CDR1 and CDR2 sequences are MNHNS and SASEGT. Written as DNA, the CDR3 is TGTGCCAGCAGTGGAGGGGGGGGCTGGGAGACCCAGTACTTC. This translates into CASSGGGGWETQYF.

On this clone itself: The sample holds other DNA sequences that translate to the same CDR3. The CDR3 region is CASSSEREPFTYNEQFF. DNA of the CDR3: TGTGCCAGTAGTAGCGAGCGGGAGCCCTTCACCTACAATGAGCAGTTCTTC. J is TRBJ2-1 and V is TRBV19; TRBD2 matches 8 bases. Per the germline V gene, CDR1 is LNHDA and CDR2 is SQIVND (reference sequence). The CDR3 totals 17 residues. V dropped 4 bases and J dropped 2; count of bases not matched to a gene: 10.

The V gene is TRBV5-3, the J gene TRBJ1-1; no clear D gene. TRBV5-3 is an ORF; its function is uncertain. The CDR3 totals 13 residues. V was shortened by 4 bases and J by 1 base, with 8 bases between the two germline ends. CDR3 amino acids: CARSGHKNTEAFF. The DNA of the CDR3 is TGTGCCAGAAGCGGTCATAAGAACACTGAAGCTTTCTTT.

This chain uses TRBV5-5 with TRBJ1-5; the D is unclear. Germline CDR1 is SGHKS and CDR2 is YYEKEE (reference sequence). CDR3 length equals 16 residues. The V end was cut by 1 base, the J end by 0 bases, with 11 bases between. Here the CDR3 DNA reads TGTGCCAGCAGCTTGTTAGGAGCCCATAGCAATCAGCCCCAGCATTTT. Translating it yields CASSLLGAHSNQPQHF.

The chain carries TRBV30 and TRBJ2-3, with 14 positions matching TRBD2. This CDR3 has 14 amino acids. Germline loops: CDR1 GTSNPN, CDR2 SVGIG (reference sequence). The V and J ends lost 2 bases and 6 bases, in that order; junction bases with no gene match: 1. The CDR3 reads CAWSRLAGGDTQYF. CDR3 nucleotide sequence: TGTGCCTGGAGTAGACTAGCGGGAGGGGATACGCAGTATTTT.

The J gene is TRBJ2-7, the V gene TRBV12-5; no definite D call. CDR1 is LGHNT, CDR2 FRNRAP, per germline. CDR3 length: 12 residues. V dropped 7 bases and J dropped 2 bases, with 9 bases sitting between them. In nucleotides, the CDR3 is TGTGCTAGTGCCTCCGGACCCTACGAGCAGTACTTC. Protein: CASASGPYEQYF. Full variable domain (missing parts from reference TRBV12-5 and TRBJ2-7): DARVTQTPRHKVTEMGQEVTMRCQPILGHNTVFWYRQTMMQGLELLAYFRNRAPLDDSGMPKDRFSAEMPDATLATLKIQPSEPRDSAVYFCASASGPYEQYFGPGTRLTVT.

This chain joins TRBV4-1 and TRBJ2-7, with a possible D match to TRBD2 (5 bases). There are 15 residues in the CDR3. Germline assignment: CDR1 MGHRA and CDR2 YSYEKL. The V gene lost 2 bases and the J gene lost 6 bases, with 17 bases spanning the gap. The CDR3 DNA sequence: TGCGCCAGCAGCCAATTCATCAACCAACGGGGCGAGCAGTACTTC. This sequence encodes CASSQFINQRGEQYF.

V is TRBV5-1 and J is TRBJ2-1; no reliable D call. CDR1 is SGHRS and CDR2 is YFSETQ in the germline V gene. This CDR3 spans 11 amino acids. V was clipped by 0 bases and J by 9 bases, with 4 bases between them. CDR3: CASSLGGEQFF. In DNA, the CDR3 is TGCGCCAGCAGCTTGGGTGGTGAGCAGTTCTTC.

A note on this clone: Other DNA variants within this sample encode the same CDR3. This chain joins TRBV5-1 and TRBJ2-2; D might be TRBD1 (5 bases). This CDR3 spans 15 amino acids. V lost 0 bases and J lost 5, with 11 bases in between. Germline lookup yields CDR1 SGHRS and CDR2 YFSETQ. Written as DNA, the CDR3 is TGCGCCAGCAGCTTGGTTCAGGGAAATACCGGGGAGCTGTTTTTT. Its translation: CASSLVQGNTGELFF.

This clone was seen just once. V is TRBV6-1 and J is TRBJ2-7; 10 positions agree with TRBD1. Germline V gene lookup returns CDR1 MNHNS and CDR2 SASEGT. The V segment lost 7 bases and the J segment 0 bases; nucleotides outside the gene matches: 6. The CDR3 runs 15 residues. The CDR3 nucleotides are TGTGCCAGCAAACAGGGGACAGGGGTCTCCTACGAGCAGTACTTC. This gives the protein CASKQGTGVSYEQYF.

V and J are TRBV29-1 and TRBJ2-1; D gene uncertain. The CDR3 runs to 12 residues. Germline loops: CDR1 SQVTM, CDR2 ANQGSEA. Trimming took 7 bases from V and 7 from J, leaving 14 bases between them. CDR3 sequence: CSATELGNEQFF. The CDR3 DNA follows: TGCAGCGCCACGGAGTTAGGGAATGAGCAGTTCTTC.

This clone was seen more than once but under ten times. Here the CDR3 reads CASSLGAAGGYTF. DNA for the CDR3: TGTGCCAGCAGCTTAGGCGCGGCCGGTGGCTACACCTTC. This chain links TRBV7-2 with TRBJ1-2; D not resolved. Germline V lookup: CDR1 SGHTA, CDR2 FQGNSA. Trimming left V 1 base short and J 7 bases short, with 10 bases between. The CDR3 loop spans 13 amino acids.

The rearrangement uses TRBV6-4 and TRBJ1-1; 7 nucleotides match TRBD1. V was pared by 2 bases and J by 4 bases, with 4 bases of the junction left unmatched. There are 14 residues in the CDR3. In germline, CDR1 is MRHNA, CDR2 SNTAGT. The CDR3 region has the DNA TGTGCCAGCAGTGACACGGACAGGCTCACTGAAGCTTTCTTT. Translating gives CASSDTDRLTEAFF.

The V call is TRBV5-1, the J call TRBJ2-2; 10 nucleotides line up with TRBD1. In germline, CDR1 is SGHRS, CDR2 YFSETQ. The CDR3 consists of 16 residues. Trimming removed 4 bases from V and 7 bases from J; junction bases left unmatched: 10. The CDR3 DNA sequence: TGCGCCAGCAGCATACCGGGACAGGGGAATGGCGGGGAGCTGTTTTTT. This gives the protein CASSIPGQGNGGELFF.

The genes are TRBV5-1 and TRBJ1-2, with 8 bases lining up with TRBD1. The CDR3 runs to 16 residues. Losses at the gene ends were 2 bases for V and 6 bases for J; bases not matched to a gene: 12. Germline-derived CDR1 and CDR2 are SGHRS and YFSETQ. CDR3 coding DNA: TGCGCCAGCAGCTTTTCACCGGGACAGGTTTCTAATGGCTACACCTTC. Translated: CASSFSPGQVSNGYTF.

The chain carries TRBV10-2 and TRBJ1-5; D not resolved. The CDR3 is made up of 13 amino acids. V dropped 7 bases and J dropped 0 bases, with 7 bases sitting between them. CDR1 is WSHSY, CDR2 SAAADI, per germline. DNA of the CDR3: TGCGCCAGCACACAGCATAGCAATCAGCCCCAGCATTTT. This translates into CASTQHSNQPQHF.

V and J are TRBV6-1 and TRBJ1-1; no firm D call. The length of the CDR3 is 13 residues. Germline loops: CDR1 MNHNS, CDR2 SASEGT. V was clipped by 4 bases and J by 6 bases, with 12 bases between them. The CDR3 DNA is TGTGCCAGCAGTGTGTCTCGCAGCGCTGAAGCTTTCTTT. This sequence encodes CASSVSRSAEAFF.

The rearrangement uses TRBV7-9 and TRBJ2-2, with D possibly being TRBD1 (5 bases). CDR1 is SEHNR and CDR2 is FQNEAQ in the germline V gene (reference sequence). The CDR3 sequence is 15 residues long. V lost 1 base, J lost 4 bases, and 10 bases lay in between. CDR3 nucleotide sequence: TGTGCCAGCAGCTTAGTCCAGGGTTTCACCGGGGAGCTGTTTTTT. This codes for CASSLVQGFTGELFF.

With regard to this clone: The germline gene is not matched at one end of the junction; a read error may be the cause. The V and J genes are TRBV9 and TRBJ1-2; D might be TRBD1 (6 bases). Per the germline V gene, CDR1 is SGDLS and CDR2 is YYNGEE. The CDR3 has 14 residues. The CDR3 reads CASSTQQGYYGYTF. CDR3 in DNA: TGTGCCAGCAGCACCCAACAGGGCTACTATGGCTATACCTTC.

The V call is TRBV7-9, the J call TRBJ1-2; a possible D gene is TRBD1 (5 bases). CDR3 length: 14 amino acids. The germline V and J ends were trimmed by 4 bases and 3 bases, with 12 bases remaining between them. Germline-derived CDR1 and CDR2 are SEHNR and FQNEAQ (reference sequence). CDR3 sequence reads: CASSSGTDYYGYTF. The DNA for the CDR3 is TGTGCCAGCAGCTCAGGGACCGATTACTATGGCTACACCTTC.